This T cell receptor (beta chain) derives from a study of shared clonotypes between healthy human individuals. General observations from the study: Shared clonotypes: about 5.3% naive CD4, 3% to 3.5% naive CD8, 2.3% memory CD4, 0.35% to 0.5% memory CD8.

The data were produced by immunoSEQ multiplex PCR, yet TCRdb's version contains in-frame clones alone and is incomplete. The sample consists of approximately 1.5 million clones, about 98.5% of them appearing once. From CD4+ cells came CD45RA+ naive and CD45RA-negative memory subsets. With regard to this clone: The target antigen is unknown.

The sequence derives from a young man in good health. The specimen sequenced was naive CD4+ T cells sorted from blood. Subset indicated: CD45RA+ positively selected.

CDR3 protein: CASSLGGGQGVKNEQFF. Here the CDR3 DNA reads TGTGCCAGCAGCTTAGGGGGTGGACAGGGAGTAAAGAATGAGCAGTTCTTC. The rearrangement uses TRBV11-3 and TRBJ2-1; TRBD1 aligns across 8 bases. CDR3 length: 17 residues. Germline V gene lookup returns CDR1 SGHNT and CDR2 YENEEA. After removal of 1 base from V and 7 bases from J, the junction contained 12 bases not matched to a gene.